This TCR beta chain was identified in a study of cytotoxic CD8 clonotypes in ibrutinib-treated CLL. The study, taken as a whole, reports: Public clonotypes occurred uncommonly; on treatment, they contracted or remained stable. An increase in clonality occurred at ibrutinib response, followed by a return toward baseline at progression. T-cell clonality at baseline went above that of age-matched healthy donors and rose and fell with circulating CD8+ T-cell counts.

Investigators sought sequencing depths of between 1 in 200,000 and 1 in 1 million T cells. Only in-frame clones appear in the TCRdb table, and some are missing; sequencing was by immunoSEQ multiplex PCR. The top ten hold about 2.1% of the sample, which has over 100,000 clones, 80% to 90% seen once. The CDR3 extends over 13 amino acids. V was cut by 7 bases and J by 4 bases, with 13 bases left in between. The germline V gene encodes CDR1 LNHDA and CDR2 SQIVND (reference sequence). Of note for this clone: Its antigen is as yet unknown.

The gene calls are TRBV19 and TRBJ1-2; tentatively, D is TRBD1 (5 bases). This sample comprised PBMCs, obtained after 24 months of ibrutinib treatment. The clonotype comes from a human donor with chronic lymphocytic leukemia. The CDR3 loop reads CASKRGGFYGYTF. CDR3 DNA sequence: TGTGCCAGTAAGAGGGGCGGATTCTATGGCTACACCTTC. Variable domain in full (rest from reference TRBV19 and TRBJ1-2): DGGITQSPKYLFRKEGQNVTLSCEQNLNHDAMYWYRQDPGQGLRLIYYSQIVNDFQKGDIAEGYSVSREKKESFPLTVTSAQKNPTAFYLCASKRGGFYGYTFGSGTRLTVV.